The clone carrying this T cell receptor beta chain was found a few times. This entry comes from a study of T cells after yellow fever vaccination. TCRdb recomputed calls from the 5' RACE reads with MiXCR, one row per CDR3 protein. The sample has around 310,000 distinct CDR3 sequences, approximately 4.3% seen once; the top ten hold approximately 20%. Looked up from germline, CDR1 is SGHAT and CDR2 is FQNNGV. The CDR3 runs 13 residues. The V end was cut by 6 bases, the J end by 3 bases, with 11 bases between. V usage is TRBV11-2 and J usage is TRBJ1-1; D might be TRBD1 (6 bases). The sequence was collected from a man aged 18 to 30 who received the YFV17D yellow fever vaccine. The sequencing used PBMCs, collected 15 days after the yellow fever booster vaccination. CDR3 protein: CASSYKGDTEAFF. In nucleotides, the CDR3 is TGTGCCAGCAGTTATAAGGGGGACACTGAAGCTTTCTTT.